The rows below give T cell receptor beta chains drawn from one sample of a study of regulatory T cells in long-lasting Graves disease. Each CDR3 protein gets one entry after TCRdb re-called the multiplex PCR reads with MiXCR. The table shows 500,000 to 700,000 distinct CDR3 sequences, with about 16% occurring only once. These data are also associated with another study on T cells in Graves' hyperthyroidism and ophthalmopathy.

The sample consisted of peripheral blood mononuclear cells (PBMCs), taken at new diagnosis, from a patient treated with antithyroid drugs. The receptor source for this set is a woman aged 30 to 39 with Graves disease. Both conserved end residues are part of each CDR3. A D gene is named only where the DNA matches it firmly. Clone sizes are given selectively: once, few, many, or a class where the clone is expanded.

>TRBV5-1|.|TRBJ1-2|TRBD1
CASRSGQGAGGYTF
TGCGCCAGCAGATCGGGACAGGGGGCAGGTGGCTACACCTTC
>TRBV20-1|few|TRBJ2-3|TRBD2
CSASRPGLADNTQYF
TGCAGTGCTAGCCGACCGGGACTAGCGGACAATACGCAGTATTTT
>TRBV28|few|TRBJ2-3|TRBD1
CASSSAWGQGSTDTQYF
TGTGCCAGCAGTTCAGCGTGGGGACAGGGGAGCACAGATACGCAGTATTTT
>TRBV28|many|TRBJ2-1|TRBD2
CASSPWTSGTYNEQFF
TGTGCCAGCAGTCCGTGGACTAGCGGGACATACAATGAGCAGTTCTTC
>TRBV2|many|TRBJ1-4|.
CASSEQGEEKLFF
TGTGCCAGCAGTGAGCAGGGTGAGGAAAAACTGTTTTTT
>TRBV2|many|TRBJ2-2|TRBD2
CASSEEAGASGSAGELFF
TGTGCCAGCAGTGAAGAGGCGGGGGCTAGCGGGAGCGCCGGGGAGCTGTTTTTT
>TRBV5-1|.|TRBJ2-7|TRBD1
CASSFPGQSSYEQYF
TGCGCCAGCAGCTTCCCGGGACAGTCCTCCTACGAGCAGTACTTC
>TRBV19|.|TRBJ2-2|TRBD1
CASSHKTGILTGELFF
TGTGCCAGTAGTCACAAGACAGGGATCCTGACCGGGGAGCTGTTTTTT
>TRBV3-1|few|TRBJ2-2|TRBD2
CASSPGGRSGGGLFF
TGTGCCAGCAGCCCTGGTGGCAGATCGGGCGGGGGGCTGTTTTTT
>TRBV5-1|.|TRBJ1-1|.
CASSRGSITEAFF
TGCGCCAGCAGCCGAGGGTCCATCACTGAAGCTTTCTTT
>TRBV10-3|few|TRBJ2-1|TRBD1
CAISAATQGAWEQFF
TGTGCCATCAGCGCCGCGACCCAGGGGGCGTGGGAGCAGTTCTTC
>TRBV7-9|few|TRBJ2-1|TRBD1
CASSTDLTGGQQFF
TGTGCCAGCAGCACCGACCTAACAGGGGGGCAGCAGTTCTTC
>TRBV12-3/TRBV12-4|.|TRBJ1-1|.
CASSFSGGFTEAFF
TGTGCCAGCAGTTTCTCAGGAGGGTTCACTGAAGCTTTCTTT
>TRBV12-3/TRBV12-4|.|TRBJ2-7|.
CASSLSGRRVYEQYF
TGTGCCAGCAGTTTAAGTGGACGGAGGGTCTACGAGCAGTACTTC
>TRBV27|.|TRBJ2-4|.
CASISFSLAKNIQYF
TGTGCCAGCATTAGTTTTTCGTTAGCCAAAAACATTCAGTACTTC
>TRBV29-1|many|TRBJ2-2|.
CSVERRDTGELFF
TGCAGCGTGGAGAGAAGGGACACCGGGGAGCTGTTTTTT
>TRBV12-3/TRBV12-4|many|TRBJ1-6|.
CASSPGSLNSPLHF
TGTGCCAGCAGCCCCGGTTCGCTTAATTCACCCCTCCACTTT
>TRBV19|many|TRBJ1-5|TRBD1
CASKSDRGGNQPQHF
TGTGCCAGTAAGTCGGACAGGGGTGGCAATCAGCCCCAGCATTTT
>TRBV28|.|TRBJ1-5|TRBD1
CASSPGTGPQRPQHF
TGTGCCAGCAGTCCTGGGACAGGCCCTCAACGGCCCCAGCATTTT
>TRBV18|many|TRBJ1-5|.
CASSPANNQPQHF
TGTGCCAGCTCACCAGCAAACAATCAGCCCCAGCATTTT